The T cell receptor (beta chain) described here comes from a study of T cells in localized non-small cell lung cancer. Study-wide points: There was an association of higher blood T cell density with longer overall survival. Since sequencing was restricted to only one region of the tumor, intratumor heterogeneity remains a possibility. Clonality of T cells reached its maximum in uninvolved adjacent lung, surpassing tumor. A median approximately 53 of the top 100 tumor clones appeared in adjacent lung.

Concerning this clone: Its specificity is unknown.

The germline gives CDR1 MNHEY, CDR2 SVGAGI. The CDR3 is 15 residues long. V shed 5 bases and J 0 bases; nucleotides not matched to a gene: 5. The repertoire was sequenced with immunoSEQ multiplex PCR; TCRdb's copy has only in-frame clones and lacks some. The sample has about 34,000 clones; approximately 91% are singletons. The J gene is TRBJ2-7, the V gene TRBV6-5, with 9 bases aligning to TRBD2. This TCR derives from a woman aged 40-75 years with stage I lung adenocarcinoma. The source material was peripheral blood, sampled before any cancer treatment. The CDR3 DNA follows: TGTGCCAGCAGTCCCCGGACTAGCGCCTCCTACGAGCAGTACTTC. Its protein product is CASSPRTSASYEQYF.